These 18 T cell receptor beta chains were all obtained from the same sample, sequenced in a study of T cells in Graves' hyperthyroidism and ophthalmopathy. What was amplified from RNA transcripts were TCR beta CDR3 regions. TCR CDR3 underwent first-round RT-PCR with the HTBI primer set. TCRdb analysed the multiplex PCR reads with MiXCR anew, one entry per CDR3 protein. The data show approximately 700,000 distinct CDR3 sequences, with 16% seen just once and under 8.5% held by the top ten. The sequenced sample was blood. These receptors originate from a man in his late teens or twenties with Graves' hyperthyroidism.

V and J are TRBV9 and TRBJ1-3; no clear D. This CDR3 region has 15 residues. Trimming pared 0 bases from V and 3 bases from J, leaving 10 bases between. Germline CDR1 reads SGDLS; CDR2 reads YYNGEE. CDR3 bases: TGTGCCAGCAGCGTAGAAGGGATTAGTGGAAACACCATATATTTT. It codes for CASSVEGISGNTIYF.

This clonotype has at least ten counts. The gene calls are TRBV3-1 and TRBJ2-5, with D perhaps given as TRBD1 or TRBD2 (5 bases each). Trimming removed 1 base at V and 0 bases at J, with 12 bases between. Germline values: CDR1 LGHDT, CDR2 YNNKEL (reference sequence). The CDR3 is 16 amino acids. As DNA, the CDR3 is TGTGCCAGCAGCCAAGGGGGGTTGAAGTACCAAGAGACCCAGTACTTC. Protein product: CASSQGGLKYQETQYF.

This clonotype was seen repeatedly, ten times or more. This chain links TRBV3-1 with TRBJ2-7; D is ambiguous. Trimming removed 4 bases from V and 6 bases from J, with 13 bases in between. The CDR3 is 13 residues long. Germline-derived CDR1 and CDR2 are LGHDT and YNNKEL (reference sequence). DNA of the CDR3: TGTGCCAGCAGCCCGTCCCCGGTGGGCGAGCAGTACTTC. Its protein product is CASSPSPVGEQYF.

This clonotype was observed many times. This sequence joins TRBV4-1 and TRBJ2-5, with D tentatively TRBD1 or TRBD2 (5 bases each). Trimming pared 1 base from V and 0 bases from J, leaving 9 bases between. CDR1 and CDR2 from the germline V gene are MGHRA and YSYEKL. This CDR3 is built from 15 residues. The CDR3 reads CASSQGGTNQETQYF. For the CDR3, the DNA is TGCGCCAGCAGCCAAGGGGGGACGAACCAAGAGACCCAGTACTTC.

This clonotype was seen at least ten times. This chain connects TRBV20-1 to TRBJ2-5; 10 bases line up with TRBD2. The CDR3 runs to 16 residues. Trimming cost V 6 bases and J 4 bases; bases outside gene matches: 14. CDR1 is DFQATT, CDR2 SNEGSKA, per germline (reference sequence). The CDR3 sequence is CSARGEASGSRETQYF. CDR3 in DNA: TGCAGTGCCCGAGGGGAGGCTAGCGGGAGCCGAGAGACCCAGTACTTC.

The genes are TRBV28 and TRBJ1-1; no reliable D call. The V gene's germline CDR1 is MDHEN and CDR2 SYDVKM. V lost 3 bases to trimming and J lost 0 bases, with 11 bases between them. This CDR3 comprises 15 residues. The CDR3 is CASSLWVNMNTEAFF. DNA of the CDR3: TGTGCCAGCAGTTTGTGGGTAAACATGAACACTGAAGCTTTCTTT.

This clonotype was detected a few times. This chain links TRBV20-1 with TRBJ2-1, with D possibly TRBD1 on 7 matching bases. Between the trimmed V and J ends, which lost 2 bases and 6 bases, there was a span of 14 bases. CDR1 and CDR2 from the germline V gene are DFQATT and SNEGSKA (reference sequence). CDR3 size: 14 residues. As DNA, the CDR3 is TGCAGTGCTAGATCATACAGGGGAGGCAATGAGCAGTTCTTC. Protein sequence: CSARSYRGGNEQFF.

V is TRBV4-3 and J is TRBJ2-1, with TRBD2 matching over 7 bases. The V and J ends lost 1 base and 9 bases, in that order; junction bases with no gene match: 9. The CDR3 consists of 15 residues. Per germline, CDR1 LGHNA and CDR2 YSLEER. CDR3 residues: CASSQAPHGRSEQFF. The CDR3 DNA is TGCGCCAGCAGCCAAGCGCCACACGGGAGGAGTGAGCAGTTCTTC.

This clonotype was recorded many times. The V and J genes are TRBV25-1 and TRBJ2-5, with no clear D. The CDR3 contains 15 residues. CDR1 and CDR2 from the germline V gene are MGHDK and SYGVNS. With 2 bases removed from V and 5 bases from J, the gap between germline ends came to 15 bases. As DNA, the CDR3 is TGTGCCAGCAGTGAACTCCGCGCGTTCGGTGAGACCCAGTACTTC. Protein: CASSELRAFGETQYF.

J is TRBJ2-5 and V is TRBV6-1, with 12 bases identical to TRBD2. The V segment lost 5 bases and the J segment 5 bases; nucleotides outside the gene matches: 6. CDR3 length: 15 residues. The V gene's germline CDR1 is MNHNS and CDR2 SASEGT. In DNA form, the CDR3 reads TGTGCCAGCAGTTTGCGAGGGACTAGCGGGGAGACCCAGTACTTC. Protein: CASSLRGTSGETQYF.

This clonotype was counted only a few times. The rearrangement links TRBV27 to TRBJ1-1; perhaps TRBD1 as D (6 bases). Trimming took 5 bases from V and 4 from J, leaving 14 bases between them. Germline assignment: CDR1 MNHEY and CDR2 SMNVEV (reference sequence). The CDR3 has 14 residues. The CDR3 DNA sequence: TGTGCCAGCAGTCCCACAGGGAGTGGCACTGAAGCTTTCTTT. It specifies CASSPTGSGTEAFF.

This clonotype was picked up a small number of times. The rearrangement links TRBV3-1 to TRBJ2-5; no reliable D call. The germline V gene has CDR1 LGHDT and CDR2 YNNKEL (reference sequence). The CDR3 runs 16 residues. The germline V and J ends were trimmed by 1 base and 0 bases, with 12 bases remaining between them. CDR3 nucleotide sequence: TGTGCCAGCAGCCAAGGAAGTGGCAGCCACCAAGAGACCCAGTACTTC. Its translation is CASSQGSGSHQETQYF.

The sample holds a few counts of this clonotype. As the CDR3 is not closed by the conserved phenylalanine or tryptophan, this likely results from a read error. The V and J genes are TRBV12-3 or TRBV12-4 and TRBJ2-2; D tentatively fits TRBD1 or TRBD2 (5 bases each). Deletions cut 6 bases from V and 3 bases from J, with 20 bases between. CDR3 length: 17 amino acids. The CDR3 loop reads CASSLGTAGGDTGELFL. Here the CDR3 DNA reads TGTGCCAGCAGCCTTGGGACCGCGGGTGGGGACACCGGGGAGCTGTTTCTT.

V and J are TRBV5-5 and TRBJ2-7; 14 bases are a match to TRBD2. The CDR3 sequence is 16 residues long. J was trimmed by 7 bases and V by 4 bases; bases with no gene match: 10. Germline V gene lookup returns CDR1 SGHKS and CDR2 YYEKEE (reference sequence). The CDR3 is CASSKVGTSGGKEQYF. DNA for the CDR3: TGTGCCAGCAGCAAAGTCGGGACTAGCGGGGGTAAGGAGCAGTACTTC. Combining the CDR3 with reference TRBV5-5 and TRBJ2-7 gives the whole variable domain DAGVTQSPTHLIKTRGQQVTLRCSPISGHKSVSWYQQVLGQGPQFIFQYYEKEERGRGNFPDRFSARQFPNYSSELNVNALLLGDSALYLCASSKVGTSGGKEQYFGPGTRLTVT.

CDR3 sequence (DNA): TGCAGTGCTAGTGGGGTAGCGAGGGGCAGTCAGCCCCAGCATTTT. It yields the protein CSASGVARGSQPQHF. This rearrangement joins TRBV20-1 to TRBJ1-5, with a possible D match to TRBD1 (5 bases). V was shortened by 3 bases and J by 6 bases, with 18 bases between the two germline ends. This CDR3 has 15 amino acids. Germline CDR1 DFQATT, CDR2 SNEGSKA (reference sequence).

This clonotype was observed a handful of times. The chain is built from TRBV9 and TRBJ2-3; D gene unclear. The length of the CDR3 is 14 residues. Looked up from germline, CDR1 is SGDLS and CDR2 is YYNGEE. Trimming left V 0 bases short and J 2 bases short, with 7 bases between. CDR3 sequence reads: CASSVGSPTDTQYF. CDR3 DNA: TGTGCCAGCAGCGTAGGGTCTCCCACAGATACGCAGTATTTT.

This clonotype was seen repeatedly, ten times or more. The chain employs TRBV12-3 or TRBV12-4 and TRBJ2-2; 7 bases map to TRBD1. V trimming: 6 bases; J trimming: 5 bases; junction bases outside the gene matches: 9. The length of the CDR3 is 15 residues. The CDR3 is CASSYRQGWTGELFF. The CDR3 nucleotides are TGTGCCAGCAGCTACCGACAGGGTTGGACCGGGGAGCTGTTTTTT.

This clonotype was counted only a few times. The chain is built from TRBV4-1 and TRBJ1-5, with a tentative D call TRBD1 (5 bases). The CDR3 contains 15 residues. Germline V gives CDR1 MGHRA, CDR2 YSYEKL. V lost 7 bases and J lost 3, with 16 bases in between. The CDR3 DNA is TGCGCCAGCACCCCAAGTGGGGGTTCCAATCAGCCCCAGCATTTT. Translating it yields CASTPSGGSNQPQHF.